This record looks at one T cell receptor (beta chain) sequence and its context. Its antigen is not identified. This sample was taken from a study of T cell responses to AZD1222 COVID-19 vaccine. Overall study findings and caveats: Only after the peak T cell response were repertoires sampled. Clonal diversity was possibly underestimated, and the donors were mostly white British, with more females. Seropositivity was recorded at baseline in only a handful of AZD1222 recipients. Along spike, vaccine-associated CD4 TCRs were found throughout, with dominance at 160-218 and 743-854.

The V and J ends lost 3 bases and 2 bases respectively, with 13 bases between them. CDR1 LNHDA and CDR2 SQIVND come from the germline V gene (reference sequence). CDR3 length equals 15 residues. Sequenced by immunoSEQ multiplex PCR; TCRdb stores in-frame clones only, minus some. The sample consists of around 140,000 clones, about nine tenths of them appearing once. The chain carries TRBV19 and TRBJ1-2; D not certain. Sequenced material: peripheral blood, taken on day 0 of AZD1222 vaccination. This clonotype was sampled from an adult in good health. The CDR3 nucleotides are TGTGCCAGTAGTATCCGGCCCCCTCTAAACTATGGCTACACCTTC. Translated: CASSIRPPLNYGYTF.